The rows below give T cell receptor beta chains drawn from one sample of a study of blood T cell repertoires in COVID-19. Repertoires were generated with immunoSEQ multiplex PCR, while TCRdb's copy carries only in-frame clones and drops some. Of about 150,000 clones in the sample, approximately 78% were seen once. The source material was PBMCs or T cells enriched from blood (not recorded which). These receptors originate from a woman between 45 and 65 years old who had recovered from COVID-19. Both conserved end residues are part of each CDR3.

>TRBJ2-2|TRBV29-1
CSVTRRAGELFF
>TRBJ1-2|TRBV10-3
CAISETGGIGYTF
>TRBJ2-7|TRBV30
CAWSVRDRVSYEQYF
>TRBJ1-2|TRBV12-3/TRBV12-4
CASSSHRVVGYTF
>TRBJ2-5|TRBV12-5
CASGLGYSGADGETQYF
>TRBJ1-1|TRBV29-1
CSVVTDIMNTEAFF
>TRBJ2-1|TRBV6-6
CASSNPGQTSSEQFF
>TRBJ2-7|TRBV28
CASTGHRLNEQYF
>TRBJ2-3|TRBV7-8
CASSYQTRDTQYF
>TRBJ1-5|TRBV12-3/TRBV12-4
CASRSTGNQPQHF
>TRBJ1-2|TRBV28
CASSPDRASNYGYTF
>TRBJ2-1|TRBV7-3
CASSPTSGTNNEQFF
>TRBJ1-1|TRBV28
CASSMGQGFRRTEAFF
>TRBJ2-5|TRBV12-3/TRBV12-4
CASSFQNQETQYF
>TRBJ2-1|TRBV2
CAPGQGTYNEQFF
>TRBJ2-1|TRBV5-8
CASSLDRGRFEQFF
>TRBJ2-3|TRBV6-5
CASNRQGRTDTQYF
>TRBJ2-1|TRBV10-1
CASSDTYNEQFF
>TRBJ1-3|TRBV21-1
CGRAAGNTIYF
>TRBJ1-2|TRBV3-1/TRBV3-2
CASSRGQNYGYTF
>TRBJ1-4|TRBV27
CASSQIQGKLFF
>TRBJ2-3|TRBV7-9
CASSSPGDTQYF
>TRBJ2-2|TRBV19
CASTQVQTGELFF
>TRBJ2-2|TRBV4-2
CASSPPSGGGELFF
>TRBJ2-5|TRBV29-1
CSVGQGHETQYF
>TRBJ2-7|TRBV19
CASSIELPYEQYF
>TRBJ2-2|TRBV15
CATSRDREGRFSGELFF
>TRBJ1-6|TRBV4-2
CASSRTNSPLHF
>TRBJ1-4|TRBV6-5
CASRPRQGANEKLFF
>TRBJ2-5|TRBV7-7
CASSKQGYTETQYF
>TRBJ1-1|TRBV11-3
CASNRYPQGGDTEAFF
>TRBJ2-7|TRBV6-5
CASREGLSYEQYF
>TRBJ1-2|TRBV6-5
CASSYMQGIGYTF
>TRBJ2-5|TRBV6-1
CASSEDRYETQYF
>TRBJ2-7|TRBV28
CASSPPGQGRFYEQYF
>TRBJ2-7|TRBV27
CASSVGTGTYEQYF
>TRBJ1-2|TRBV30
CAWTVRDRDRLFRPHYGYTF
>TRBJ1-2|TRBV7-9
CASSLGQLYGYTF
>TRBJ1-2|TRBV10-2
CASSTFPGGPLNYGYTF
>TRBJ1-4|TRBV7-9
CASVSGRVLFF
>TRBJ2-5|TRBV30
CAWSAGPPETQYF
>TRBJ2-4|TRBV9
CASSVGQQIAKNIQYF
>TRBJ2-7|TRBV21-1
CASNSLRSGCSYEQYF
>TRBJ1-6|TRBV7-9
CASSLLSGAGGGGPLHF
>TRBJ1-3|TRBV28
CASFGAGNTIYF
>TRBJ2-7|TRBV15
CATSRDRVSYEQYF
>TRBJ1-2|TRBV5-5
CASSSQGNYYGYTF
>TRBJ2-1|TRBV5-1
CASSLDPSGGSLFF
>TRBJ1-2|TRBV28
CATPVRRGYGYTF
>TRBJ2-3|TRBV9
CASSVVPSSTDTQYF
>TRBJ2-2|TRBV11-3
CASSEGGNTGELFF
>TRBJ2-5|TRBV9
CASSYGGGAETQYF
>TRBJ1-1|TRBV5-6
CASSSVGTRPFEAFF
>TRBJ1-2|TRBV2
CASSAQLILFYGYTF
>TRBJ1-2|TRBV19
CASSGTGGVNYGYTF
>TRBJ1-4|TRBV10-3
CAISLGTGSSEKLFF